Below are 26 T cell receptor beta chains sequenced from a single sample in a study of ipilimumab plus nivolumab after autologous stem cell transplantation. The method was immunoSEQ multiplex PCR; TCRdb's version includes in-frame clones alone and lacks a portion of them. The table records about 23,000 clones, just under 75% of them present only once. This specimen consisted of PBMCs, obtained in a trial of ipilimumab plus nivolumab as post-transplant consolidation. Receptors originate from a male donor with diffuse large B-cell lymphoma.

The chain links TRBV6-1 to TRBJ2-7, with 10 positions matching TRBD1. V lost 0 bases and J lost 6; bases outside the gene matches: 11. The germline gives CDR1 MNHNS, CDR2 SASEGT. The CDR3 length is 17 residues. The CDR3 DNA follows: TGTGCCAGCAGTGAAGCGATCGGACAGGGGGGTGCCGGCGAGCAGTACTTC. This translates into CASSEAIGQGGAGEQYF.

The J gene is TRBJ2-7, the V gene TRBV5-4; no clear D. V gave up 4 bases and J gave up 5 bases, with 10 bases separating them. Per the germline V gene, CDR1 is SGHNT and CDR2 is YYREEE (reference sequence). The length of the CDR3 is 12 residues. The CDR3 loop is CASSADADEQYF. The DNA of the CDR3 is TGTGCCAGCAGCGCGGATGCTGACGAGCAGTACTTC.

The V and J genes are TRBV5-1 and TRBJ2-5; maybe TRBD1 (6 bases). The CDR3 runs 14 residues. Deletions cut 9 bases from V and 1 base from J, with 16 bases between. Per germline, CDR1 SGHRS and CDR2 YFSETQ. The CDR3 sequence is CATSGAPAQETQYF. The CDR3 bases are TGCGCCACTTCAGGGGCGCCGGCCCAAGAGACCCAGTACTTC.

The J gene is TRBJ1-1, the V gene TRBV18, with D perhaps matching TRBD1 (5 bases). V was trimmed by 1 base and J by 8 bases, leaving 17 bases between them. Germline assignment: CDR1 KGHSH and CDR2 LQKENI. This CDR3 is built from 15 residues. The CDR3 sequence is CASSPHGTLQQEAFF. The DNA for the CDR3 is TGTGCCAGCTCACCACACGGGACGCTTCAGCAGGAAGCTTTCTTT.

The genes are TRBV9 and TRBJ2-5, with 7 bases matching TRBD2. V shed 0 bases, J shed 2 bases, and the junction held 4 bases outside the gene matches. The CDR3 spans 15 residues. Germline assignment: CDR1 SGDLS and CDR2 YYNGEE. The CDR3 region has the DNA TGTGCCAGCAGCGTAGGCGGAGCGGGGCAAGAGACCCAGTACTTC. Translating it yields CASSVGGAGQETQYF.

This clone is a singleton in its sample. The CDR3 sequence: CASSPTGASSPLHF. Written as DNA, the CDR3 is TGTGCCAGCAGCCCGACAGGGGCAAGCTCACCCCTCCACTTT. The chain is built from TRBV6-6 and TRBJ1-6; 8 nucleotides line up with TRBD1. J lost 10 bases, V lost 6 bases, and 8 bases had no gene match. Germline V gene lookup returns CDR1 MNHNY and CDR2 SVGAGI (reference sequence). The CDR3 has 14 amino acids.

The rearrangement uses TRBV10-3 and TRBJ1-3; tentative D call: TRBD1 (6 bases). Trimming cost V 4 bases and J 4 bases, with 17 bases left between them. Germline CDR1 ENHRY, CDR2 SYGVKD. CDR3 size: 16 residues. The CDR3 protein is CAISVGPGANGNTIYF. In nucleotides, the CDR3 is TGTGCCATCAGTGTTGGGCCAGGGGCCAACGGAAACACCATATATTTT.

The rearrangement uses TRBV29-1 and TRBJ1-2; 10 bases map to TRBD1. The CDR3 covers 11 residues. Germline-derived CDR1 and CDR2 are SQVTM and ANQGSEA. V was pared by 4 bases and J by 10 bases, with 3 bases of the junction left unmatched. The CDR3 here is CSVGQGADYTF. The CDR3 coding sequence is TGCAGCGTTGGACAGGGGGCGGACTACACCTTC.

J is TRBJ2-2 and V is TRBV5-8; the D is unclear. V was cut by 0 bases and J by 4 bases, with 4 bases left in between. This CDR3 is built from 13 residues. Germline V gene data show CDR1 as SGHTS and CDR2 as YDEGEE. CDR3 nucleotide sequence: TGTGCCAGCAGCTTGGTTATCACCGGGGAGCTGTTTTTT. Its translation is CASSLVITGELFF.

This chain joins TRBV7-2 and TRBJ2-3; 11 positions agree with TRBD2. The germline V gene encodes CDR1 SGHTA and CDR2 FQGNSA. The CDR3 sequence is 15 residues long. V lost 5 bases and J lost 2; bases outside the gene matches: 3. This chain's CDR3 is CASSRLAGSTDTQYF. Here the CDR3 DNA reads TGTGCCAGCAGCCGACTAGCGGGGTCCACAGATACGCAGTATTTT.

The chain links TRBV11-2 to TRBJ1-5; the D gene is possibly TRBD1 (6 bases). V dropped 6 bases and J dropped 5 bases, with 11 bases sitting between them. CDR3 size: 13 residues. From germline, CDR1 is SGHAT and CDR2 FQNNGV. The CDR3 region has the DNA TGTGCCAGCAGTACCTACAGGGATCAGCCCCAGCATTTT. Its protein product is CASSTYRDQPQHF. The full variable domain, completed using reference TRBV11-2 and TRBJ1-5, is EAGVAQSPRYKIIEKRQSVAFWCNPISGHATLYWYQQILGQGPKLLIQFQNNGVVDDSQLPKDRFSAERLKGVDSTLKIQPAKLEDSAVYLCASSTYRDQPQHFGDGTRLSIL.

The chain combines TRBV5-1 with TRBJ2-7; TRBD1 is a possible D gene (5 bases). V lost 1 base, J lost 1 base, and 12 bases lay in between. In germline, CDR1 is SGHRS, CDR2 YFSETQ. The CDR3 totals 15 residues. In nucleotides, the CDR3 is TGCGCCAGCAGCTTGTCAGCCCAGGGTTCCTACGAGCAGTACTTC. Protein product: CASSLSAQGSYEQYF. Together with reference TRBV5-1 and TRBJ2-7, the CDR3 gives the full variable domain: KAGVTQTPRYLIKTRGQQVTLSCSPISGHRSVSWYQQTPGQGLQFLFEYFSETQRNKGNFPGRFSGRQFSNSRSEMNVSTLELGDSALYLCASSLSAQGSYEQYFGPGTRLTVT.

The genes are TRBV13 and TRBJ2-7; D unclear. The V end lost 4 bases, the J end lost 0 bases, and 13 bases lay between the germline ends. Germline V gene data show CDR1 as PRHDT and CDR2 as FYEKMQ (reference sequence). CDR3 size: 15 residues. The CDR3 here is CASSSRRMSSYEQYF. The CDR3 DNA sequence: TGTGCCAGCAGCTCCCGACGGATGAGCTCCTACGAGCAGTACTTC.

With respect to this clone: A read error may produce the germline difference seen at one junction end. The V gene is TRBV7-6, the J gene TRBJ1-5, with 12 bases lining up with TRBD1. CDR1 SGHVS and CDR2 FNYEAQ come from the germline V gene. This CDR3 contains 20 residues. CDR3 loop: CASSISGDRDRGREQSAPAF. CDR3 DNA: TGTGCCAGCAGCATTAGTGGCGACCGGGACAGGGGGCGAGAGCAATCAGCCCCAGCATTT. The entire variable domain, with the rest obtained from reference TRBV7-6 and TRBJ1-5, is as follows: GAGVSQSPRYKVTKRGQDVALRCDPISGHVSLYWYRQALGQGPEFLTYFNYEAQQDKSGLPNDRFSAERPEGSISTLTIQRTEQRDSAMYRCASSISGDRDRGREQSAPAFGDGTRLSIL.

The chain is built from TRBV10-3 and TRBJ1-2, with a tentative D call TRBD1 (5 bases). Trimming removed 6 bases at V and 4 bases at J, with 12 bases between. There are 13 residues in the CDR3. Germline V gene lookup returns CDR1 ENHRY and CDR2 SYGVKD. The chain's CDR3 is CAISGTRGYGYTF. DNA for the CDR3: TGTGCCATCAGCGGGACCCGGGGCTATGGCTACACCTTC.

V and J are TRBV5-5 and TRBJ1-1; possibly TRBD1 for D (6 bases). Between the trimmed V and J ends, which lost 2 bases and 1 base, there was a span of 12 bases. Per the germline V gene, CDR1 is SGHKS and CDR2 is YYEKEE (reference sequence). This CDR3 is 15 amino acids long. The CDR3 DNA is TGTGCCAGCAGCTTCGCGGGGGCCTCGAACACTGAAGCTTTCTTT. The encoded protein is CASSFAGASNTEAFF. Full variable domain (rest looked up from reference TRBV5-5 and TRBJ1-1): DAGVTQSPTHLIKTRGQQVTLRCSPISGHKSVSWYQQVLGQGPQFIFQYYEKEERGRGNFPDRFSARQFPNYSSELNVNALLLGDSALYLCASSFAGASNTEAFFGQGTRLTVV.

V usage is TRBV29-1 and J usage is TRBJ1-2; D not resolved. The V end lost 3 bases, the J end lost 4 bases, and 12 bases lay between the germline ends. In germline, CDR1 is SQVTM, CDR2 ANQGSEA. This CDR3 contains 13 residues. CDR3 residues: CSVDVLGTYGYTF. The DNA of the CDR3 is TGCAGCGTTGACGTGCTGGGAACCTATGGCTACACCTTC.

The chain has TRBV5-1 and TRBJ1-1, with D possibly matching TRBD1 (5 bases). The CDR3 sequence is 14 residues long. Germline assignment: CDR1 SGHRS and CDR2 YFSETQ. The V end was cut by 5 bases, the J end by 4 bases, with 15 bases between. CDR3 sequence: CASSMTVVGTEAFF. The CDR3 DNA reads as TGCGCCAGCAGTATGACAGTAGTGGGCACTGAAGCTTTCTTT.

This clone was recorded once. This sequence joins TRBV5-1 and TRBJ2-3, with D possibly being TRBD1 (5 bases). The V gene's germline CDR1 is SGHRS and CDR2 YFSETQ. V was pared by 0 bases and J by 5 bases, with 10 bases between. CDR3 length: 14 amino acids. CDR3 sequence (DNA): TGCGCCAGCAGCTTGGGCAGGGATGGAGATACGCAGTATTTT. Protein sequence: CASSLGRDGDTQYF.

The chain employs TRBV5-1 and TRBJ2-7, with TRBD2 matching 14 bases. The CDR3 extends over 16 amino acids. Germline loops: CDR1 SGHRS, CDR2 YFSETQ. Trimming at V came to 1 base and at J to 5 bases, leaving 5 bases not matched to a gene. CDR3 sequence: CASSLPGLAGGDEQYF. CDR3 DNA: TGCGCCAGCAGCTTGCCCGGACTAGCGGGGGGTGACGAGCAGTACTTC.

The rearrangement joins TRBV30 to TRBJ1-3; D uncertain. V was trimmed by 2 bases and J by 1 base, leaving 6 bases between them. This CDR3 region has 13 residues. Germline CDR1 and CDR2: GTSNPN and SVGIG (reference sequence). In DNA, the CDR3 is TGTGCCTGGAGTAAAGGTTCTGGAAACACCATATATTTT. Translated, it gives CAWSKGSGNTIYF. Full variable domain (outside the CDR3, taken from reference TRBV30 and TRBJ1-3): SQTIHQWPATLVQPVGSPLSLECTVEGTSNPNLYWYRQAAGRGLQLLFYSVGIGQISSEVPQNLSASRPQDRQFILSSKKLLLSDSGFYLCAWSKGSGNTIYFGEGSWLTVV.

Only one count was recorded for this clone. The gene calls are TRBV10-3 and TRBJ2-7; 9 bases line up with TRBD1. Germline V gene data show CDR1 as ENHRY and CDR2 as SYGVKD. V lost 5 bases, J lost 1 base, and 3 bases stayed unmatched. The CDR3 totals 14 residues. CDR3 DNA sequence: TGTGCCATCAGTCCGGGACAGGGTTCCTACGAGCAGTACTTC. Its translation is CAISPGQGSYEQYF.

By its share, this clone is medium-sized. The V gene is TRBV2, the J gene TRBJ2-5; TRBD2 matches 9 bases. The germline V gene has CDR1 SNHLY and CDR2 FYNNEI. This CDR3 contains 14 residues. Trimming removed 6 bases from V and 5 bases from J; junction bases left unmatched: 7. The CDR3 DNA reads TGTGCCAGCAGGACGGCGGGGGGGCGGGAGACCCAGTACTTC. As protein: CASRTAGGRETQYF.

The rearrangement uses TRBV11-2 and TRBJ2-3, with 12 nucleotides matching TRBD1. Trimming took 4 bases from V and 8 from J; bases not matched to a gene: 4. Germline V gives CDR1 SGHAT, CDR2 FQNNGV. This CDR3 is 14 amino acids long. The CDR3 sequence is CASSWDRGLGTQYF. The CDR3 DNA reads as TGTGCCAGCAGCTGGGACAGGGGGCTCGGTACGCAGTATTTT.

The chain links TRBV7-9 to TRBJ2-1; D is possibly TRBD1 (7 bases). Germline CDR1 is SEHNR and CDR2 is FQNEAQ (reference sequence). The V end was cut by 10 bases, the J end by 7 bases, with 23 bases between. The length of the CDR3 is 15 residues. This CDR3 is CAIPLPSRGVNEQFF. In DNA form, the CDR3 reads TGTGCCATCCCCCTACCCAGCAGGGGGGTGAATGAGCAGTTCTTC.

This clone was observed a few times. J is TRBJ1-4 and V is TRBV11-3, with D possibly TRBD1 on 5 matching bases. V lost 8 bases and J lost 3, with 13 bases in between. CDR3 length: 14 amino acids. The germline V gene has CDR1 SGHNT and CDR2 YENEEA. The CDR3 sequence is CASSQGAANEKLFF. CDR3 bases: TGTGCCAGCTCGCAAGGGGCGGCTAATGAAAAACTGTTTTTT.